Detailed here is one T cell receptor beta chain. This sample stems from a study of blood T cell repertoires in COVID-19. About the research overall: COVID-19 samples collected from the United States, Italy and Spain covered acute and convalescent phases. Nucleic acid was either cDNA or gDNA, and it came from T cells, B-cell-depleted T cells, or PBMCs.

While infection was still active, Seattle patients were enrolled and then followed longitudinally. The CDR3 spans 16 residues. Trimming cost V 3 bases and J 2 bases, with 14 bases left between them. In germline, CDR1 is MNHEY, CDR2 SMNVEV (reference sequence). Original analysis: It was from reference gene primer amplification that nucleated cell counts were estimated. Profiling relied on immunoSEQ multiplex PCR, and the TCRdb table lists in-frame clones only, not all of them. Clone size and the V and J calls come from that table; the DNA yielded D and trimming. There are fewer than 85,000 clones in the sample; around 77% occur only once, and 2% to 2.5% lies in the top ten.

V gene TRBV27 combines with J gene TRBJ1-3, with D tentatively TRBD1 (6 bases). Sequenced sample: peripheral blood. The clonotype comes from a man between 65 and 85 years old with COVID-19, enrolled during active disease. CDR3 nucleotide sequence: TGTGCCAGCAGTTTGCAGGGGAGTTCCGCTGGAAACACCATATATTTT. Translation gives CASSLQGSSAGNTIYF.